This TCR beta chain emerged from a study of blood T cell repertoires in COVID-19. For this clone: A read error may produce the germline difference seen at one junction end.

Produced via immunoSEQ multiplex PCR; TCRdb's table is partial and in-frame only. The table shows around 140,000 clones, with about 87% occurring only once. The CDR3 contains 17 residues. Germline V CDR1 and CDR2: LNHNV, YYDKDF (reference sequence). The J gene is TRBJ2-1, the V gene TRBV15, with D perhaps TRBD2 (5 bases). Sequenced input: PBMCs or T cells enriched from blood (not recorded which). The clonotype originates from a man between 60 and 70 years old who had recovered from COVID-19. CDR3 sequence (DNA): TGTGCCACCAGCCGAGAAGCGGTTGGGTTCTCCTACAATGAGCAGTTCTTC. This gives the protein CATSREAVGFSYNEQFF.